The 22 T cell receptor beta chains below all came from one sample that was sequenced in a study of control samples from healthy donors and cancer patients. The method was immunoSEQ multiplex PCR; TCRdb's version includes in-frame clones alone and lacks a portion of them. The table lists approximately 190,000 clones. Source material: blood. These receptors all stem from a woman in her twenties or thirties in good health.

This rearrangement joins TRBV7-9 to TRBJ1-1; 8 bases line up with TRBD1. The CDR3 has 19 residues. J lost 1 base, V lost 5 bases, and 18 bases had no gene match. The germline CDR1 and CDR2 sequences are SEHNR and FQNEAQ (reference sequence). The CDR3 loop reads CASSHGQGGFASPNTEAFF. In DNA form, the CDR3 reads TGTGCCAGCAGCCACGGACAGGGCGGCTTTGCTAGTCCGAACACTGAAGCTTTCTTT.

The chain carries TRBV12-3 or TRBV12-4 and TRBJ2-7; no definite D call. This CDR3 is built from 13 residues. V lost 4 bases and J 4 bases, leaving 11 bases between the germline ends. The CDR3, as DNA: TGTGCCAGCAGTTACCCCGATGATTACGAGCAGTACTTC. Translation: CASSYPDDYEQYF.

V usage is TRBV18 and J usage is TRBJ2-7; 7 positions match TRBD1. The CDR3 has 15 residues. Germline V gives CDR1 KGHSH, CDR2 LQKENI. The V gene end was trimmed by 2 bases and the J gene end by 1 base; junction bases not matched to a gene: 5. CDR3 bases: TGTGCCAGCTCACCAAGGGGGCTCGGGTCCTACGAGCAGTACTTC. It codes for CASSPRGLGSYEQYF.

The chain combines TRBV9 with TRBJ2-1, with 7 nucleotides matching TRBD2. This CDR3 is built from 14 residues. The V gene's germline CDR1 is SGDLS and CDR2 YYNGEE. With V trimmed by 4 bases and J by 8 bases, 9 bases remained unmatched. This CDR3 is CASSLRVAGDEQFF. The CDR3 coding sequence is TGTGCCAGCAGCCTTAGAGTCGCGGGGGATGAGCAGTTCTTC.

The chain joins TRBV10-1 to TRBJ2-7; D possibly corresponds to TRBD1 (5 bases). V was trimmed by 3 bases and J by 4 bases, leaving 13 bases between them. This CDR3 comprises 14 residues. CDR1 is WNHNN, CDR2 SYGVQD, per germline (reference sequence). For the CDR3, the DNA is TGCGCCAGCAGTGATGGGGCACAGAGATACGAGCAGTACTTC. It encodes CASSDGAQRYEQYF.

J is TRBJ1-1 and V is TRBV5-5; D ambiguous. This CDR3 has 15 residues. Germline-derived CDR1 and CDR2 are SGHKS and YYEKEE (reference sequence). Trimming took 1 base from V and 1 from J, leaving 11 bases between them. CDR3 sequence reads: CASSLNDLSNTEAFF. The CDR3 DNA sequence: TGTGCCAGCAGCTTGAATGACTTATCGAACACTGAAGCTTTCTTT.

V and J are TRBV27 and TRBJ1-5, with D possibly matching TRBD1 (6 bases). The CDR3 has 15 amino acids. Germline CDR1 is MNHEY and CDR2 is SMNVEV (reference sequence). The V and J ends lost 6 bases and 3 bases respectively, with 15 bases between them. DNA of the CDR3: TGTGCCAGCAGACCTCCGGGGGCAGCCAATCAGCCCCAGCATTTT. Protein product: CASRPPGAANQPQHF.

The chain is built from TRBV28 and TRBJ1-2, with D unclear. The germline V gene encodes CDR1 MDHEN and CDR2 SYDVKM. V lost 5 bases and J lost 4, with 17 bases in between. CDR3 size: 15 residues. The CDR3 DNA reads as TGTGCCAGCAGTCCCTCGCCGGGCAGGTCCTATGGCTACACCTTC. It translates to CASSPSPGRSYGYTF.

On this clone: At one end the junction does not follow the germline gene, possibly because of a read error. V gene TRBV7-7 combines with J gene TRBJ2-5; the match to TRBD2 covers 10 bases. The germline V gene encodes CDR1 SSHAT and CDR2 FNYEAQ (reference sequence). This CDR3 region has 17 residues. The CDR3 DNA is TGTGCTAGCAGCTTAGGCGTAGCGGGGGGCCTCCAAGAGACCCAGTACTTC. Translation gives CASSLGVAGGLQETQYF.

V is TRBV27 and J is TRBJ2-5; 12 bases match TRBD2. CDR1 MNHEY and CDR2 SMNVEV come from the germline V gene (reference sequence). The CDR3 length is 15 residues. Trimming took 4 bases from V and 3 from J; bases not matched to a gene: 3. Written as DNA, the CDR3 is TGTGCCAGCAGTTCCCGACTAGCGGGGGAAGAGACCCAGTACTTC. It encodes CASSSRLAGEETQYF.

V usage is TRBV5-8 and J usage is TRBJ1-5; maybe TRBD1 (6 bases). V lost 5 bases and J lost 0, with 12 bases in between. Germline CDR1 and CDR2: SGHTS and YDEGEE. The CDR3 is made up of 15 amino acids. The CDR3 region is CASSKGGFSNQPQHF. The CDR3, as DNA: TGTGCCAGCAGTAAAGGGGGATTTAGCAATCAGCCCCAGCATTTT.

The chain uses TRBV10-3 and TRBJ1-2; the match to TRBD1 covers 9 bases. Germline V gene lookup returns CDR1 ENHRY and CDR2 SYGVKD. After removal of 0 bases from V and 6 bases from J, the junction contained 8 bases not matched to a gene. There are 16 residues in the CDR3. In DNA, the CDR3 is TGTGCCATCAGTGAGTCGACGTATAGACAGGGGGATGGCTACACCTTC. This gives the protein CAISESTYRQGDGYTF.

J is TRBJ2-5 and V is TRBV7-3, with D possibly being TRBD2 (6 bases). Germline loops: CDR1 SGHTA, CDR2 FQGTGA. The CDR3 has 17 amino acids. The germline V and J ends were trimmed by 5 bases and 0 bases, with 19 bases remaining between them. CDR3 loop: CASSPLPLTSHQETQYF. The CDR3 DNA follows: TGTGCCAGCAGCCCCCTCCCCCTAACTAGCCACCAAGAGACCCAGTACTTC.

This chain links TRBV2 with TRBJ2-7; the D gene is possibly TRBD1 (6 bases). There are 12 residues in the CDR3. CDR1 and CDR2 from the germline V gene are SNHLY and FYNNEI. The V end lost 7 bases, the J end lost 3 bases, and 10 bases lay between the germline ends. The CDR3 DNA follows: TGTGCCAGCAAAGTAGGGGGCTACGAGCAGTACTTC. Residues: CASKVGGYEQYF.

The chain combines TRBV3-1 (or the pseudogene TRBV3-2) with TRBJ1-1, with a weak D call TRBD1 (5 bases). Looked up from germline, CDR1 is LGHDT and CDR2 is YNNKEL (reference sequence). V lost 4 bases and J 3 bases, leaving 12 bases between the germline ends. The CDR3 is 14 residues long. In DNA, the CDR3 is TGTGCCAGCAGCCGATACGAGGGGTACACTGAAGCTTTCTTT. It specifies CASSRYEGYTEAFF.

This chain connects TRBV6-1 to TRBJ1-5; D unclear. The V end lost 2 bases, the J end lost 0 bases, and 11 bases lay between the germline ends. The CDR3 totals 16 residues. Germline V gene sequence: CDR1 MNHNS, CDR2 SASEGT. CDR3 coding DNA: TGTGCCAGCAGTGAATTAGTGGGATATAGCAATCAGCCCCAGCATTTT. Translating gives CASSELVGYSNQPQHF.

The chain carries TRBV9 and TRBJ2-2; D unresolved. The CDR3 runs to 12 residues. CDR1 is SGDLS, CDR2 YYNGEE, per germline. V was clipped by 4 bases and J by 5 bases, with 6 bases between them. DNA of the CDR3: TGTGCCAGCAGCAAATATACCGGGGAGCTGTTTTTT. Protein product: CASSKYTGELFF.

The rearrangement uses TRBV29-1 and TRBJ2-5; possible D gene TRBD1, 5 bases. CDR3 length: 12 amino acids. Germline V gives CDR1 SQVTM, CDR2 ANQGSEA. V gave up 7 bases and J gave up 4 bases, with 13 bases separating them. CDR3 loop: CSGRQQGETQYF. CDR3 bases: TGCAGCGGCCGACAGCAAGGAGAGACCCAGTACTTC.

This rearrangement joins TRBV7-2 to TRBJ2-7; D could derive from TRBD1 or TRBD2 (5 bases each). There are 17 residues in the CDR3. CDR1 SGHTA and CDR2 FQGNSA come from the germline V gene. Trimming removed 6 bases at V and 1 base at J, with 22 bases between. The CDR3 nucleotides read TGTGCCAGCAGTATGACAGTGAGGGTTGAAGGGTCCTACGAGCAGTACTTC. Its translation: CASSMTVRVEGSYEQYF.

The rearrangement uses TRBV2 and TRBJ1-1; perhaps TRBD1 as D (5 bases). V gave up 6 bases and J gave up 10 bases, with 21 bases separating them. Germline assignment: CDR1 SNHLY and CDR2 FYNNEI. CDR3 length: 14 residues. The CDR3 DNA sequence: TGTGCCAGCAGGGTAGAAGGGGCCGGAGGAGGAGCTTTCTTT. Its protein product is CASRVEGAGGGAFF. Together with reference TRBV2 and TRBJ1-1, the CDR3 gives the full variable domain: EPEVTQTPSHQVTQMGQEVILRCVPISNHLYFYWYRQILGQKVEFLVSFYNNEISEKSEIFDDQFSVERPDGSNFTLKIRSTKLEDSAMYFCASRVEGAGGGAFFGQGTRLTVV.

The V gene is TRBV28, the J gene TRBJ1-2; D gene ambiguous. V was pared by 6 bases and J by 0 bases, with 14 bases between. The length of the CDR3 is 15 residues. Germline V lookup: CDR1 MDHEN, CDR2 SYDVKM. The CDR3 region has the DNA TGTGCCAGCAGACCTACTTGGGGAGCTAACTATGGCTACACCTTC. As protein: CASRPTWGANYGYTF.

The CDR3 sequence is CSASKGDRQPQHF. The CDR3 DNA reads as TGCAGTGCTAGTAAGGGGGACCGTCAGCCCCAGCATTTT. This chain connects TRBV20-1 to TRBJ1-5, with D tentatively TRBD1 (6 bases). The CDR3 consists of 13 residues. Germline CDR1 is DFQATT and CDR2 is SNEGSKA (reference sequence). Trimming removed 3 bases at V and 6 bases at J, with 12 bases between.